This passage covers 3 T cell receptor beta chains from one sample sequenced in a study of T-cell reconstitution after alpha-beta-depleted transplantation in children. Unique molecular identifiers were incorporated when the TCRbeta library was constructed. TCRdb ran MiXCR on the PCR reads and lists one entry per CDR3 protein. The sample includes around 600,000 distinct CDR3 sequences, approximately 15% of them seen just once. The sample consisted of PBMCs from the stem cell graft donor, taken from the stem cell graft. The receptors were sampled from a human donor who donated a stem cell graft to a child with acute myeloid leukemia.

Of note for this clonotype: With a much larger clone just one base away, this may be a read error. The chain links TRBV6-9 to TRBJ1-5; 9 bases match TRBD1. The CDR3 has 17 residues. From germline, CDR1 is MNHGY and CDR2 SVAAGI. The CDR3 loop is CAGSYGGQGLSNQPQHF. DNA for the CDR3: TGTGCCGGCAGTTATGGGGGACAGGGTCTGAGCAATCAGCCCCAGCATTTT.

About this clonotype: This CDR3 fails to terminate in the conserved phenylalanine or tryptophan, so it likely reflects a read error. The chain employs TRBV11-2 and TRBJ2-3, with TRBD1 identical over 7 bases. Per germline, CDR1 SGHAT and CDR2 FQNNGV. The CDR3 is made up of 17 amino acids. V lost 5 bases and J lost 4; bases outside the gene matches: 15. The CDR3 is CASSRSTRDREPDTQYI. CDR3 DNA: TGTGCCAGCAGCCGTAGTACCCGGGACAGAGAACCAGATACGCAGTATATT.

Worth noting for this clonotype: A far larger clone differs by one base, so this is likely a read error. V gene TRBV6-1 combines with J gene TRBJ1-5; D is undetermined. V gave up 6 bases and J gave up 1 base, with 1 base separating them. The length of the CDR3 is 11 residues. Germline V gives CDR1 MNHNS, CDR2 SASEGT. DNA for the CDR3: TGTGCCAGCAGGAGCAATCAGCCCCAGCATTTT. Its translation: CASRSNQPQHF.